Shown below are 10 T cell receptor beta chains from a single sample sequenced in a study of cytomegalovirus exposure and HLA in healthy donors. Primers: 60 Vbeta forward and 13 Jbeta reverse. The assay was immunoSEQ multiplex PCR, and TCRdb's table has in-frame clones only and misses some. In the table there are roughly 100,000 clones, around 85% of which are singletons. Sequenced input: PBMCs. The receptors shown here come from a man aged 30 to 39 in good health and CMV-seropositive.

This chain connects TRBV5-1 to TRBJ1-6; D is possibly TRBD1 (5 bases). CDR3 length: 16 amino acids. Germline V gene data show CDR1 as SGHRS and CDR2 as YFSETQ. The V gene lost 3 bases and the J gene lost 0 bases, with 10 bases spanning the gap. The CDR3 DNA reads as TGCGCCAGCAGCTGGGGGGGAATCTCCTATAATTCACCCCTCCACTTT. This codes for CASSWGGISYNSPLHF.

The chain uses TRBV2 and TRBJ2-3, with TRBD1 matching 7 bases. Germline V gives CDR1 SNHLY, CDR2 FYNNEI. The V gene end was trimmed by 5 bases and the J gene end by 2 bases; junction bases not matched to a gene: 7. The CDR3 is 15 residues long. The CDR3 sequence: CASSWDSRPTDTQYF. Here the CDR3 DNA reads TGTGCCAGCAGTTGGGACAGCCGCCCCACAGATACGCAGTATTTT.

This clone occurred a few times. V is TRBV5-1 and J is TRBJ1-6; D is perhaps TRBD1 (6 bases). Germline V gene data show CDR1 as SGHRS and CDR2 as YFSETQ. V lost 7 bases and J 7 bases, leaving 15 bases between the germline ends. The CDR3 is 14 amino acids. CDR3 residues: CASPRRGRNSPLHF. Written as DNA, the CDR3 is TGCGCCAGCCCGAGGCGGGGGCGAAATTCACCCCTCCACTTT.

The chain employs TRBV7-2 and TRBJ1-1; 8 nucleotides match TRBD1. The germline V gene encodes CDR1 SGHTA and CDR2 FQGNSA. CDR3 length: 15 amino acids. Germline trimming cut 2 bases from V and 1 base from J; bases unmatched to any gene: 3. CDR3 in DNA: TGTGCCAGCAGCTTATTGGGACAGGCGAACACTGAAGCTTTCTTT. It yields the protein CASSLLGQANTEAFF.

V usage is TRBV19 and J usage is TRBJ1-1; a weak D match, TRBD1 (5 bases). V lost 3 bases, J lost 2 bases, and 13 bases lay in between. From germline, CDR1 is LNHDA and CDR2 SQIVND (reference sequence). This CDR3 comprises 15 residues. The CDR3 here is CASSIGFRGNTEAFF. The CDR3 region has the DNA TGTGCCAGTAGTATCGGATTTAGGGGAAACACTGAAGCTTTCTTT.

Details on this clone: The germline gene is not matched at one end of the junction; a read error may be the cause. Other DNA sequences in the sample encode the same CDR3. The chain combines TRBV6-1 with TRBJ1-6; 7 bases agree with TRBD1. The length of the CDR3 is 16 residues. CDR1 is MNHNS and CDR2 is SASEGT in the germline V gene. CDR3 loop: CASSEVATGSNSPLHF. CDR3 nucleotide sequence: TGTGCCAGCAGTGAAGTGGCGACAGGGAGCAATTCCCCCCTCCACTTT.

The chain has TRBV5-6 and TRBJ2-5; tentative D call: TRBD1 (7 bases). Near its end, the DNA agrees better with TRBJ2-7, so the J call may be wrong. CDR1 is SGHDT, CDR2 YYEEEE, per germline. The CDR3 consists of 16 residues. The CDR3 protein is CASSLAPGGRSYEQYF. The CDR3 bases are TGTGCCAGCAGCTTGGCCCCAGGGGGGCGCTCCTACGAGCAGTACTTC.

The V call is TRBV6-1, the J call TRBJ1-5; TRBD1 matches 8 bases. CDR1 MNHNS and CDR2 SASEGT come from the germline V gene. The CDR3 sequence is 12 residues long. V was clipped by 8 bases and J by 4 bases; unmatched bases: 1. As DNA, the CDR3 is TGTGCCAGCGGACAGGGTAATCAGCCCCAGCATTTT. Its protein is CASGQGNQPQHF.

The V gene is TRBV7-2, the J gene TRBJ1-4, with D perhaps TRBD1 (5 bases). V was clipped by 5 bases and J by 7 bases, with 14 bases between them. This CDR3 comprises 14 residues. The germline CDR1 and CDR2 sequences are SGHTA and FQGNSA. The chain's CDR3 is CASSLERGGEKLFF. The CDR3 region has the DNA TGTGCCAGCAGCCTGGAAAGGGGTGGTGAAAAACTGTTTTTT.

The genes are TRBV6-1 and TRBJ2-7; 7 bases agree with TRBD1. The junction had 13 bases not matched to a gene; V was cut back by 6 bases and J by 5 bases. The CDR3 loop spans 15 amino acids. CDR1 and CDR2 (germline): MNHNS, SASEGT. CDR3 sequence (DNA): TGTGCCAGCAGCCTCAAGACAGGGACAAGCCACGAGCAGTACTTC. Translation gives CASSLKTGTSHEQYF.